Included here is one TCR beta chain sequence, with context. As yet, its antigen is unknown. The data were obtained in a study of human thymus T cells. Notes on the study in general: There appeared to be biased usage of V and J genes in thymic and blood repertoires. Unrelated individuals reportedly shared highly overlapping thymic TCR repertoires.

Clones were read by immunoSEQ multiplex PCR, and TCRdb kept only the in-frame ones, dropping some. Seen here are roughly 130,000 clones, approximately 96% observed once, and the top ten hold approximately 0.022%. Resections were taken during corrective heart surgery, and the thymus tissue came from these. Donation was from healthy Finnish infants who were having corrective surgery that addressed congenital heart defects. This CDR3 spans 16 amino acids. The germline CDR1 and CDR2 sequences are SSHAT and FNYEAQ (reference sequence). V lost 4 bases, J lost 6 bases, and 19 bases lay in between. The chain employs TRBV7-7 and TRBJ1-5; a weak D match, TRBD1 (6 bases). Sequencing input: thymus tissue. The receptor's source is a boy less than two years old with a congenital heart defect but otherwise immunologically healthy. CDR3 residues: CASSSGGQGRSQPQHF. The CDR3 DNA is TGTGCCAGCAGCTCAGGCGGGCAGGGGAGAAGTCAGCCCCAGCATTTT.